These 2 T cell receptor beta chains share one sample of origin, sequenced in a study of blood T cell repertoires in COVID-19 (dated by TCRdb to the early 2020s). Library prep was done by the immunoSEQ multiplex PCR assay. The immuneACCESS repertoire file appears here via TCRdb, limited to in-frame rearrangements. These files lack a portion of the clones; in checked studies, under half of the deficit traces to unresolved V genes, and the cause of the others is not known. Counted in this sample were roughly 100,000 clones; roughly 79% of them appeared once. Around 5% of the sample goes to the ten largest clones. Sequencing was done on a sample of peripheral blood. All receptors come from an older man with COVID-19, enrolled during active disease.

The gene calls are TRBV30 and TRBJ2-1; D gene uncertain. V was trimmed by 3 bases and J by 9 bases, leaving 9 bases between them. CDR3 length equals 11 residues. Per germline, CDR1 GTSNPN and CDR2 SVGIG (reference sequence). CDR3 amino acids: CAWSPEVEQFF. CDR3 DNA sequence: TGTGCCTGGAGCCCTGAGGTTGAGCAGTTCTTC.

The chain uses TRBV20-1 and TRBJ1-2, with 11 nucleotides matching TRBD1. There are 13 residues in the CDR3. Looked up from germline, CDR1 is DFQATT and CDR2 is SNEGSKA (reference sequence). The V and J ends lost 3 bases and 4 bases, in that order; junction bases with no gene match: 1. The DNA for the CDR3 is TGCAGTGCTAGTGGGACAGGGGGCTATGGCTACACCTTC. Its protein is CSASGTGGYGYTF.